This T cell receptor beta chain derives from a study of post-analysis software for immune sequencing data. Across the study: Patients had relapsing-remitting, secondary progressive or progressive-relapsing multiple sclerosis; some lacked subtype. Findings and limits, study-wide: Included in a set of roughly five TRBV segments more frequent in patients than controls were TRBV5-6, TRBV5-1 and TRBV20-1.

Each TCR beta cDNA library carried unique molecular identifiers. TCRdb processed the PCR reads anew with MiXCR; each CDR3 protein has one entry. The profile covers roughly 600,000 distinct CDR3 sequences, with around 47% appearing a single time and more than 1.5% taken by the ten largest. The CDR3 covers 13 residues. Germline-derived CDR1 and CDR2 are LGHDT and YNNKEL (reference sequence). Germline trimming cut 4 bases from V and 6 bases from J; bases unmatched to any gene: 5. With regard to this clonotype: The antigen remains unidentified.

Sequenced material: blood. The sequence was collected from a girl under 18 with multiple sclerosis. The V and J genes are TRBV3-1 and TRBJ1-1; 7 nucleotides align to TRBD1. The CDR3 region is CASSPIQGSEAFF. The DNA of the CDR3 is TGTGCCAGCAGCCCAATACAGGGGTCTGAAGCTTTCTTT.